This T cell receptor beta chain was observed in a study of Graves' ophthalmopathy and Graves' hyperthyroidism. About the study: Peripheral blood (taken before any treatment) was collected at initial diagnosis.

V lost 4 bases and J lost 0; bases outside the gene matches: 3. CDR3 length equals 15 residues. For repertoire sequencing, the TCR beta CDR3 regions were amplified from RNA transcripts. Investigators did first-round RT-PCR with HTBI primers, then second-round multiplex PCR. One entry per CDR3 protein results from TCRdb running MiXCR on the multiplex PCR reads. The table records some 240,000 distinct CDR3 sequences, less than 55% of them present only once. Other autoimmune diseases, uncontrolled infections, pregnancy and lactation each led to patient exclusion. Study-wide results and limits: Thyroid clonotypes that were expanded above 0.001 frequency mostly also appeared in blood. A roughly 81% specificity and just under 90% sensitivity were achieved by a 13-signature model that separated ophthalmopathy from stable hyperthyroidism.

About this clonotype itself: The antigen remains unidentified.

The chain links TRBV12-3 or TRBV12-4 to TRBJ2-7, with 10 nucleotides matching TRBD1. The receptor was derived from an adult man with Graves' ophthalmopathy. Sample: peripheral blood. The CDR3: CASSSRDRGSYEQYF. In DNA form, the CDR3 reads TGTGCCAGCAGTTCCCGGGACAGGGGCTCCTACGAGCAGTACTTC.